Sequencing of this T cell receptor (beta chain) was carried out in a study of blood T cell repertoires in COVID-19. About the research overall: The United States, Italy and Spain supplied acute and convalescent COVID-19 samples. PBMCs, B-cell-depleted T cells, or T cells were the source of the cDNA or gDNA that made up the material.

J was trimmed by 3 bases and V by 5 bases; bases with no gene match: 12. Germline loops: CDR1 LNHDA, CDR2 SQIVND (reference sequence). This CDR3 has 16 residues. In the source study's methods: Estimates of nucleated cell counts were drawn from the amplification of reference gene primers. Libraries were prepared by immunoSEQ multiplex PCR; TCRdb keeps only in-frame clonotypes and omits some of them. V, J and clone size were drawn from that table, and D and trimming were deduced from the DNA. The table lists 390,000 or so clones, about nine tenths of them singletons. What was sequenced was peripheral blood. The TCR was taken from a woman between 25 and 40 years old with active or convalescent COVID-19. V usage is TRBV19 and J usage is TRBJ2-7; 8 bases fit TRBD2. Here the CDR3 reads CASSREGQGLFYEQYF. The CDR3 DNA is TGTGCCAGTAGTCGGGAGGGGCAGGGACTTTTCTACGAGCAGTACTTC. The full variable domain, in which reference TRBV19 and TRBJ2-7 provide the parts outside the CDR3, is DGGITQSPKYLFRKEGQNVTLSCEQNLNHDAMYWYRQDPGQGLRLIYYSQIVNDFQKGDIAEGYSVSREKKESFPLTVTSAQKNPTAFYLCASSREGQGLFYEQYFGPGTRLTVT.